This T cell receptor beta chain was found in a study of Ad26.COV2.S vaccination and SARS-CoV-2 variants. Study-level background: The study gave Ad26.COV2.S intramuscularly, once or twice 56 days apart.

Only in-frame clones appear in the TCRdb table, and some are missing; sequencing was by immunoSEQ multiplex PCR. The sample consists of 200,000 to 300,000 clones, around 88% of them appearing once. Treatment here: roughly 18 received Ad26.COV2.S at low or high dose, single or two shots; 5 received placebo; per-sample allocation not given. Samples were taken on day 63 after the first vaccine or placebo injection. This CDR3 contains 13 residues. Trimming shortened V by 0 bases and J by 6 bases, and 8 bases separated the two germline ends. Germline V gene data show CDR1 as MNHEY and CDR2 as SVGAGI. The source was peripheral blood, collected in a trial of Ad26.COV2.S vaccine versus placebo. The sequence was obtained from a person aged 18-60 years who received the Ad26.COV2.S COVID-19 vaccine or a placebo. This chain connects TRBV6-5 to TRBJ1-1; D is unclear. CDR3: CASSYSRGSEAFF. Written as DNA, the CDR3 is TGTGCCAGCAGTTACTCGCGGGGATCTGAAGCTTTCTTT.